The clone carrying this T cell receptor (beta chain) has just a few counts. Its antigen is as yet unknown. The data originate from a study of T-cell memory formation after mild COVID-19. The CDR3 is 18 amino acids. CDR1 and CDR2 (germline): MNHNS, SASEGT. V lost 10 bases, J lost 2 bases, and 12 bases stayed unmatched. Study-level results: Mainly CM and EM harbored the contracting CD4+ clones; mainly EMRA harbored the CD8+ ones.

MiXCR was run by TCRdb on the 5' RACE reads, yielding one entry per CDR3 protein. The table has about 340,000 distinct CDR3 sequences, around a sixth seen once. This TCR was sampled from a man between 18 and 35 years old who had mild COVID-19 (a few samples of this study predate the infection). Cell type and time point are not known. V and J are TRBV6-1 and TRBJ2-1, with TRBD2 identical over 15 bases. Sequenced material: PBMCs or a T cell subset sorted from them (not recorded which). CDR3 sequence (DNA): TGTGCCACCACACCACCTCGGACTAGCGGGGGGGCCTACAATGAGCAGTTCTTC. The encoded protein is CATTPPRTSGGAYNEQFF.